This paragraph covers one T cell receptor beta chain sequence. Its antigen is not identified. The data were taken from a study of post-analysis software for immune sequencing data. Regarding the study as a whole: The five TRBV segments detected at higher frequency in patients than in controls included TRBV5-6, TRBV5-1 and TRBV20-1.

Prepared TCR beta cDNA libraries contained unique molecular identifiers. From the PCR reads, TCRdb called clonotypes with MiXCR, one entry per CDR3 protein. This table has about 540,000 distinct CDR3 sequences, around 31% appearing once. Germline loops: CDR1 SGHRS, CDR2 YFSETQ. Trimming removed 0 bases at V and 6 bases at J, with 9 bases between. This CDR3 has 14 residues. Source material: blood. The receptor was isolated from a girl aged 2 to 17 with multiple sclerosis. This chain links TRBV5-1 with TRBJ2-2, with D tentatively TRBD2 (5 bases). The CDR3 nucleotides are TGCGCCAGCAGCTTGGTTGAGGGTCCCGGGGAGCTGTTTTTT. Protein product: CASSLVEGPGELFF.